This T cell receptor (beta chain) was recovered during a study of patients and donors after allogeneic stem cell transplantation. TCRdb independently ran MiXCR on the RT-PCR reads; one entry per CDR3 protein. The sample holds 190,000 or so distinct CDR3 sequences, 41% seen once. Sequenced: blood, either unsorted or a sorted T cell fraction (not recorded which). This TCR was sampled from a human donor who was either an allogeneic HSCT recipient or a stem cell or donor lymphocyte infusion donor (not recorded which). It is not recorded whose cells these are; they may come from a transplant donor.

The CDR3: CASSTSGGDTGELFF. The CDR3 coding sequence is TGTGCCAGCAGCACCAGTGGCGGGGACACCGGGGAGCTGTTTTTT. This chain uses TRBV7-8 with TRBJ2-2; a weak D match, TRBD2 (6 bases). Germline-derived CDR1 and CDR2 are SGHVS and FQNEAQ. The CDR3 runs 15 residues. Trimming shortened V by 5 bases and J by 3 bases, and 13 bases separated the two germline ends. Based on the CDR3 plus reference TRBV7-8 and TRBJ2-2, the full variable domain is GAGVSQSPRYKVAKRGQDVALRCDPISGHVSLFWYQQALGQGPEFLTYFQNEAQLDKSGLPSDRFFAERPEGSVSTLKIQRTQQEDSAVYLCASSTSGGDTGELFFGEGSRLTVL.